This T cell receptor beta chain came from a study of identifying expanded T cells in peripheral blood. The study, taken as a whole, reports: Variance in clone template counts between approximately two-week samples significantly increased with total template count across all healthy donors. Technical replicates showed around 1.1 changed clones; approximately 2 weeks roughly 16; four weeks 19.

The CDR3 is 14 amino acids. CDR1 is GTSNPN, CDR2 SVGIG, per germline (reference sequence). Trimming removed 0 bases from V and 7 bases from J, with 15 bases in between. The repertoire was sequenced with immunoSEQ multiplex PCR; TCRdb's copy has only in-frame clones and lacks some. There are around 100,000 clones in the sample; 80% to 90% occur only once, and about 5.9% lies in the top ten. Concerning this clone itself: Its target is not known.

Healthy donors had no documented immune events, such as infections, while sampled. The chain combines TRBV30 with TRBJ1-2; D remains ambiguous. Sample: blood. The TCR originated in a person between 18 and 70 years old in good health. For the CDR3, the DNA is TGTGCCTGGAGTGTACAGATAGGGTCGGGTGGCTACACCTTC. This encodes CAWSVQIGSGGYTF. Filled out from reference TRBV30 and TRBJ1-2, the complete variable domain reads SQTIHQWPATLVQPVGSPLSLECTVEGTSNPNLYWYRQAAGRGLQLLFYSVGIGQISSEVPQNLSASRPQDRQFILSSKKLLLSDSGFYLCAWSVQIGSGGYTFGSGTRLTVV.